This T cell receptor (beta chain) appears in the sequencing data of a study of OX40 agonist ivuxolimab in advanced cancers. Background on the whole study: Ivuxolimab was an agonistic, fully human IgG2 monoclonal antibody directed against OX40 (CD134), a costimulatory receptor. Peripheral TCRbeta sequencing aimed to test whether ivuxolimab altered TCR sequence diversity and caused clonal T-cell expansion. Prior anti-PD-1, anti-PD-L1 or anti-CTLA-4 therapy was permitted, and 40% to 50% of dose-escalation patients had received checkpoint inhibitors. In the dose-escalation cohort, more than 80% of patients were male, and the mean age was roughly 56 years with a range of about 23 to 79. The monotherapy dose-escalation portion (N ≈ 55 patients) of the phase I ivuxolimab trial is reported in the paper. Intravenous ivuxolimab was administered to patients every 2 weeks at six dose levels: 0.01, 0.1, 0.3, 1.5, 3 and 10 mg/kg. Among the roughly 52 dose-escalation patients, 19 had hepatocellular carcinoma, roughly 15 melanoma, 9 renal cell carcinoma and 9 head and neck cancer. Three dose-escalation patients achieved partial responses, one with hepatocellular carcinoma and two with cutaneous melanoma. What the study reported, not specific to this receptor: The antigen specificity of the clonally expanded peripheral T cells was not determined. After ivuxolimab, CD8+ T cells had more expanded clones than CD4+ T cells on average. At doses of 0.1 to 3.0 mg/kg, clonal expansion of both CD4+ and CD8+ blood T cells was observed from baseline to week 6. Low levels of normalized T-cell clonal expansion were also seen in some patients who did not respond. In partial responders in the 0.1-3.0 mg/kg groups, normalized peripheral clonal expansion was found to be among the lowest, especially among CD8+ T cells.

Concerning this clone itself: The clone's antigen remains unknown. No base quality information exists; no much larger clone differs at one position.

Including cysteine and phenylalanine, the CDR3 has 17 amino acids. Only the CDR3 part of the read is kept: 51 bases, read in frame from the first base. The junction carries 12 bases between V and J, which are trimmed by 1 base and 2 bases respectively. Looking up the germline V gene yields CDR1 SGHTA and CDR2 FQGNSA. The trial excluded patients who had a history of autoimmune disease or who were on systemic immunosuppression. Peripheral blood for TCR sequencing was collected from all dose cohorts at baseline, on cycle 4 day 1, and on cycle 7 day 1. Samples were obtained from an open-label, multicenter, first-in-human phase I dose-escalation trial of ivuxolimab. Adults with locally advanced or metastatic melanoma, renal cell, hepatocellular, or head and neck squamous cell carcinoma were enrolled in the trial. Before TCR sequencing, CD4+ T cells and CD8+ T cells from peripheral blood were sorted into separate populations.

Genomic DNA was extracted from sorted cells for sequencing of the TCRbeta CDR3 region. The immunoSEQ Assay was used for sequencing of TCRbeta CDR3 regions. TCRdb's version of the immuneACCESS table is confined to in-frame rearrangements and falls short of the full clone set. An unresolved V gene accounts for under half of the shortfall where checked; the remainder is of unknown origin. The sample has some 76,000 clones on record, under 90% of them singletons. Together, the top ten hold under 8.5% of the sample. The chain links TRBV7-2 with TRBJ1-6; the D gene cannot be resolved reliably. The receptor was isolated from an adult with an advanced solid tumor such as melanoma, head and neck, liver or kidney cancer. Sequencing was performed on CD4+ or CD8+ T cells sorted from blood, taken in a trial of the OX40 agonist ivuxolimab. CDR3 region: CASSLGYGQTYNSPLHF. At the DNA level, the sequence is TGTGCCAGCAGCTTAGGATACGGCCAGACCTATAATTCACCCCTCCACTTT.